Sequencing of this T cell receptor (beta chain) was carried out in a study of shared clonotypes between healthy human individuals. Study conclusions and caveats: Rarefaction gave evidence that sorted-subset sequencing remained incomplete despite large depth.

There are 15 residues in the CDR3. The V gene end was trimmed by 2 bases and the J gene end by 5 bases; junction bases not matched to a gene: 4. The germline V gene has CDR1 MNHEY and CDR2 SMNVEV (reference sequence). This clone has just one count. Antigen: not known. Sequencing was performed with immunoSEQ multiplex PCR; in TCRdb, only in-frame clones are kept and a portion is missing. The sample holds approximately 530,000 clones; about 96% are singletons and the top ten take 0.06%. The genes are TRBV27 and TRBJ2-1; 9 bases are a match to TRBD1. The sequencing sample was made of naive CD4+ T cells sorted from blood. The sample's subset: CD45RA+ positively selected. This receptor was identified in a woman between 25 and 40 years old in good health. The CDR3 DNA reads as TGTGCCAGCAGTTTAGGGACAGGGTTCAACAATGAGCAGTTCTTC. Its protein is CASSLGTGFNNEQFF.